Listed here are 17 T cell receptor beta chains from one sample, sequenced in a study of cytomegalovirus exposure and HLA in healthy donors. Both 60 Vbeta primers and 13 Jbeta primers went into the PCR. Repertoires were generated with immunoSEQ multiplex PCR, while TCRdb's copy carries only in-frame clones and drops some. Here the sample spans 150,000 to 200,000 clones, under 85% being singletons. The sequenced sample consisted of PBMCs. These receptors were obtained from a woman aged 25 to 45 in good health and CMV-seronegative.

V gene TRBV27 combines with J gene TRBJ1-2; 9 nucleotides align to TRBD1. Looked up from germline, CDR1 is MNHEY and CDR2 is SMNVEV (reference sequence). With V trimmed by 5 bases and J by 2 bases, 6 bases remained unmatched. The CDR3 extends over 15 amino acids. The CDR3 DNA follows: TGTGCCAGCAGTGACCCAGGACAGGGGAACTATGGCTACACCTTC. Translation: CASSDPGQGNYGYTF.

The rearrangement links TRBV2 to TRBJ1-4, with TRBD1 matching 8 bases. V shed 10 bases and J 8 bases; nucleotides not matched to a gene: 9. Germline V gives CDR1 SNHLY, CDR2 FYNNEI. CDR3 length equals 13 residues. CDR3 protein: CATLDRDNEKLFF. CDR3 nucleotide sequence: TGTGCCACCTTGGACAGGGATAACGAAAAACTGTTTTTT.

Worth noting for this clone: Different DNA sequences within this sample yield the same CDR3. The chain links TRBV5-1 to TRBJ1-6; 7 bases match TRBD1. There are 14 residues in the CDR3. With 5 bases clipped from V and 8 bases from J, the junction kept 7 bases outside the gene matches. Germline V gene lookup returns CDR1 SGHRS and CDR2 YFSETQ. CDR3 loop: CASRTGTGDSPLHF. The CDR3 DNA reads TGCGCCAGCAGGACAGGGACGGGAGATTCACCCCTCCACTTT.

This chain links TRBV28 with TRBJ2-1; D is uncertain. The germline V gene has CDR1 MDHEN and CDR2 SYDVKM. This CDR3 comprises 12 residues. Deletions cut 2 bases from V and 6 bases from J, with 5 bases between. The CDR3 spells CASSLVSNEQFF. The CDR3 DNA is TGTGCCAGCAGTTTAGTGAGCAATGAGCAGTTCTTC.

On this clone: A read error may produce the germline difference seen at one junction end. Other DNA sequences in the sample encode the same CDR3. The rearrangement joins TRBV2 to TRBJ1-6; 8 bases are shared with TRBD1. CDR3 length equals 17 residues. Germline V gene sequence: CDR1 SNHLY, CDR2 FYNNEI. CDR3 in amino acids: CASSQRGKTGENSPLHF. CDR3 bases: TGCGCCAGCTCTCAGAGGGGAAAGACAGGGGAAAATTCACCCCTCCACTTT.

This rearrangement joins TRBV11-2 to TRBJ1-3, with 7 bases fitting TRBD1. Trimming removed 5 bases from V and 2 bases from J; junction bases left unmatched: 3. This CDR3 comprises 14 residues. Germline lookup yields CDR1 SGHAT and CDR2 FQNNGV. The CDR3 DNA reads as TGTGCCAGCAGCCTCACAGGGGCTGGAAACACCATATATTTT. Protein product: CASSLTGAGNTIYF.

This chain uses TRBV28 with TRBJ2-1; 8 bases fit TRBD2. Trimming took 5 bases from V and 7 from J; bases not matched to a gene: 19. The germline gives CDR1 MDHEN, CDR2 SYDVKM. The CDR3 contains 18 residues. This CDR3 is CASSPIIGGGGLKNEQFF. CDR3 nucleotides: TGTGCCAGCAGTCCCATCATTGGGGGCGGGGGGTTAAAAAATGAGCAGTTCTTC. Variable domain in full (rest from reference TRBV28 and TRBJ2-1): DVKVTQSSRYLVKRTGEKVFLECVQDMDHENMFWYRQDPGLGLRLIYFSYDVKMKEKGDIPEGYSVSREKKERFSLILESASTNQTSMYLCASSPIIGGGGLKNEQFFGPGTRLTVL.

The genes are TRBV5-1 and TRBJ1-2, with 10 bases matching TRBD1. V shed 4 bases and J 1 base; nucleotides not matched to a gene: 4. This CDR3 is built from 15 residues. The germline CDR1 and CDR2 sequences are SGHRS and YFSETQ. The CDR3 sequence: CASSKDRGGNYGYTF. DNA of the CDR3: TGCGCCAGCAGCAAGGACAGGGGGGGTAACTATGGCTACACCTTC.

The rearrangement links TRBV7-2 to TRBJ1-6, with 8 bases identical to TRBD1. This CDR3 is 15 amino acids long. The germline CDR1 and CDR2 sequences are SGHTA and FQGNSA. Unmatched junction bases numbered 5, after V lost 5 bases and J lost 5 bases. CDR3 in amino acids: CASSVQGGNNSPLHF. DNA for the CDR3: TGTGCCAGCAGCGTACAGGGGGGGAATAATTCACCCCTCCACTTT.

The rearrangement joins TRBV6-5 to TRBJ1-2, with 7 bases matching TRBD1. CDR1 and CDR2 from the germline V gene are MNHEY and SVGAGI. This CDR3 has 15 amino acids. Trimming removed 5 bases from V and 14 bases from J; junction bases left unmatched: 20. Written as DNA, the CDR3 is TGTGCCAGCAGTCGGGACAGTCTCACTCTGGGTTCTGGGACCTTC. It codes for CASSRDSLTLGSGTF.

This clone was observed a handful of times. The chain employs TRBV5-5 and TRBJ1-1, with TRBD1 matching over 9 bases. CDR3 length: 18 residues. In germline, CDR1 is SGHKS, CDR2 YYEKEE (reference sequence). J was trimmed by 0 bases and V by 0 bases; bases with no gene match: 9. The CDR3 protein is CASSLAHNRGHMNTEAFF. The CDR3 nucleotides read TGTGCCAGCAGCTTGGCCCACAACAGGGGGCATATGAACACTGAAGCTTTCTTT.

V usage is TRBV6-6 and J usage is TRBJ2-3; 7 bases map to TRBD1. The CDR3 consists of 14 residues. Germline V gene data show CDR1 as MNHNY and CDR2 as SVGAGI (reference sequence). Germline trimming cut 8 bases from V and 2 bases from J; bases unmatched to any gene: 7. CDR3 amino acids: CASRDRDVTDTQYF. DNA for the CDR3: TGTGCCAGCCGCGACAGGGATGTCACAGATACGCAGTATTTT.

The chain recombines TRBV14 with TRBJ1-6, with D uncertain. Germline V gene data show CDR1 as SGHDN and CDR2 as FVKESK. With 7 bases removed from V and 9 bases from J, the gap between germline ends came to 16 bases. CDR3 length equals 14 residues. CDR3 amino acids: CASIEAKFSSPLHF. As DNA, the CDR3 is TGTGCCAGCATTGAGGCTAAGTTTTCTTCACCCCTCCACTTT.

The chain has TRBV19 and TRBJ1-2, with 7 bases aligning to TRBD1. J was trimmed by 4 bases and V by 5 bases; bases with no gene match: 4. This CDR3 has 13 amino acids. Germline V gives CDR1 LNHDA, CDR2 SQIVND (reference sequence). The CDR3 bases are TGTGCCAGTAGTTGGGGACAGCCCTATGGCTACACCTTC. This encodes CASSWGQPYGYTF.

The V gene is TRBV12-5, the J gene TRBJ2-3; 10 bases agree with TRBD2. This CDR3 has 15 residues. Germline-derived CDR1 and CDR2 are LGHNT and FRNRAP. V was clipped by 7 bases and J by 2 bases; unmatched bases: 6. CDR3 region: CASAALAGPTDTQYF. The CDR3 DNA is TGTGCTAGTGCGGCACTAGCGGGGCCCACAGATACGCAGTATTTT. The whole variable domain, remainder taken from reference TRBV12-5 and TRBJ2-3, is DARVTQTPRHKVTEMGQEVTMRCQPILGHNTVFWYRQTMMQGLELLAYFRNRAPLDDSGMPKDRFSAEMPDATLATLKIQPSEPRDSAVYFCASAALAGPTDTQYFGPGTRLTVL.

The chain carries TRBV28 and TRBJ1-5, with D possibly matching TRBD1 (5 bases). Germline-derived CDR1 and CDR2 are MDHEN and SYDVKM. This CDR3 contains 14 residues. Between the trimmed V and J ends, which lost 6 bases and 7 bases, there was a span of 16 bases. The CDR3 coding sequence is TGTGCCAGCAGGACGGGGGTAAAGGGGCAGCCCCAGCATTTT. It translates to CASRTGVKGQPQHF.

The genes are TRBV2 and TRBJ2-7; 9 nucleotides match TRBD1. With 8 bases clipped from V and 4 bases from J, the junction kept 6 bases outside the gene matches. The CDR3 is 13 residues long. Germline-derived CDR1 and CDR2 are SNHLY and FYNNEI. The CDR3 sequence is CASVQGASYEQYF. CDR3 nucleotides: TGTGCCAGCGTACAGGGGGCCTCTTACGAGCAGTACTTC.